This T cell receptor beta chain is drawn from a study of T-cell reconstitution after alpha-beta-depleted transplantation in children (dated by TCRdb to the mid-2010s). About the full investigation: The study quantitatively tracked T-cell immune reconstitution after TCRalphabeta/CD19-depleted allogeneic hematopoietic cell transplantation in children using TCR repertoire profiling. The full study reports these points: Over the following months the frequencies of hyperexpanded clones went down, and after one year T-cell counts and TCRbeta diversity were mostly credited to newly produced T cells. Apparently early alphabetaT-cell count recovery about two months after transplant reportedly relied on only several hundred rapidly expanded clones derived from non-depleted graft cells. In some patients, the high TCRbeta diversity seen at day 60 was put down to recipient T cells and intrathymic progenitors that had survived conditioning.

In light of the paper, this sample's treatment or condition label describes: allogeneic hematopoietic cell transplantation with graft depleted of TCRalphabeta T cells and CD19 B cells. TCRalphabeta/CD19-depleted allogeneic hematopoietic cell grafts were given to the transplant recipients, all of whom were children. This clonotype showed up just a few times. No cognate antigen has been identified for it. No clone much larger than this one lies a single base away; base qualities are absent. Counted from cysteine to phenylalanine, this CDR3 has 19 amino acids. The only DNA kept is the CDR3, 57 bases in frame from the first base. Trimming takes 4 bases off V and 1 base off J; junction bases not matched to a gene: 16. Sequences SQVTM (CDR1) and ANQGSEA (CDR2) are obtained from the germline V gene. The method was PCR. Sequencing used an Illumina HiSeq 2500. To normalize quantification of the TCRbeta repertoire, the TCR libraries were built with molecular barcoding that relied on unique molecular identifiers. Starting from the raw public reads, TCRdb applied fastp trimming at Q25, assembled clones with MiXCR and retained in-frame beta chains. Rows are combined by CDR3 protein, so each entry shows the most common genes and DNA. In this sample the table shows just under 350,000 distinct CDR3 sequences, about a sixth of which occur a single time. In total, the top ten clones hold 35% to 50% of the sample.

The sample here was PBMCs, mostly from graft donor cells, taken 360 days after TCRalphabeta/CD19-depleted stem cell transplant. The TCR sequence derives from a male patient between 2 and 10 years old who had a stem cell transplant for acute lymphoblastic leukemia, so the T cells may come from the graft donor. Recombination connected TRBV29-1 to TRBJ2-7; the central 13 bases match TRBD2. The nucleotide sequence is TGCAGCGTTGGCCGCACAGGGCTCGGGACTAGCGGGATATCCTACGAGCAGTACTTC. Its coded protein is CSVGRTGLGTSGISYEQYF.